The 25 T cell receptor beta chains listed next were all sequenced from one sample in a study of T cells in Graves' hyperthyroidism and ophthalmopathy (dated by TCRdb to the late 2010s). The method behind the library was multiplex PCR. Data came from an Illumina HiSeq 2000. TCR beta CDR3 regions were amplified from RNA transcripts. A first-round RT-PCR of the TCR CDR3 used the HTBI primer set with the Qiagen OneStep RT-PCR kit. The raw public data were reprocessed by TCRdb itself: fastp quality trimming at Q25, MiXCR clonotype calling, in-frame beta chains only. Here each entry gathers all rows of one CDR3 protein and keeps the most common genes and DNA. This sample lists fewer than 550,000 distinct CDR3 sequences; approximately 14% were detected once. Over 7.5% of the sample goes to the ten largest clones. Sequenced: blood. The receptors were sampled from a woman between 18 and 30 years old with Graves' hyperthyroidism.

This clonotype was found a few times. CDR3 amino acids: CASSVYSGSSYNEQFF. The CDR3 DNA reads as TGTGCCAGCAGCGTATATAGCGGTAGCTCCTACAATGAGCAGTTCTTC. The rearrangement links TRBV9 to TRBJ2-1, with D tentatively TRBD2 (6 bases). CDR1 is SGDLS and CDR2 is YYNGEE in the germline V gene. V gave up 1 base and J gave up 0 bases, with 11 bases separating them. The CDR3 runs 16 residues.

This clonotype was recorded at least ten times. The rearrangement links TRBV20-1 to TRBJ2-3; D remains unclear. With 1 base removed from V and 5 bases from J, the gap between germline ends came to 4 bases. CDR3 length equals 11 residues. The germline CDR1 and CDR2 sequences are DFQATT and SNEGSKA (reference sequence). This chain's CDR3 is CSARVKDTQYF. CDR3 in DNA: TGCAGTGCTAGAGTTAAAGATACGCAGTATTTT.

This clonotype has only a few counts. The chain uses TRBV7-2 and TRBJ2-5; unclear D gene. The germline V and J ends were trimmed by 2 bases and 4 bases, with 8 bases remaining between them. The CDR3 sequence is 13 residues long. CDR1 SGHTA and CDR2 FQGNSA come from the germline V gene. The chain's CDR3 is CASSLSLVETQYF. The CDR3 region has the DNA TGTGCCAGCAGCTTAAGTCTAGTAGAGACCCAGTACTTC.

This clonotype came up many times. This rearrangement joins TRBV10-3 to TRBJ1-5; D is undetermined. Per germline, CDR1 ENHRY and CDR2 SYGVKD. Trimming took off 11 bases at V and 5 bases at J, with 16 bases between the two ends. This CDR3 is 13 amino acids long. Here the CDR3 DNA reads TGTGCCGCCGGCTTGGGAGATTATCAGCCCCAGCATTTT. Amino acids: CAAGLGDYQPQHF.

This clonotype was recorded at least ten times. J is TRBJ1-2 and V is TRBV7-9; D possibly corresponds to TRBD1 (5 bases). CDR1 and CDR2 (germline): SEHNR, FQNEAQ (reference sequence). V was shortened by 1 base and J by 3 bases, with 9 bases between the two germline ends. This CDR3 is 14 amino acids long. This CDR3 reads CASSLGRGYYGYTF. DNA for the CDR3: TGTGCCAGCAGCTTAGGACGGGGGTACTATGGCTACACCTTC.

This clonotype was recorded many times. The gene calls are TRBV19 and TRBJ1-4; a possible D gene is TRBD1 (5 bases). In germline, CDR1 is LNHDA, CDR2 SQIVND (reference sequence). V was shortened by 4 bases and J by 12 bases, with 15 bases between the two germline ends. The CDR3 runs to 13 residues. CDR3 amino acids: CASSNLIGAELFF. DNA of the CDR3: TGTGCCAGTAGTAACTTGATCGGGGCGGAACTGTTTTTT.

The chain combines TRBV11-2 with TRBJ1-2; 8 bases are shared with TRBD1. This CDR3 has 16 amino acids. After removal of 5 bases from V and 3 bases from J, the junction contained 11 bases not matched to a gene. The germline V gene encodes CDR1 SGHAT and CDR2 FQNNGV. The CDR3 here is CASSGRQGRWYYGYTF. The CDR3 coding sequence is TGTGCCAGCAGCGGCAGACAGGGGCGGTGGTACTATGGCTACACCTTC.

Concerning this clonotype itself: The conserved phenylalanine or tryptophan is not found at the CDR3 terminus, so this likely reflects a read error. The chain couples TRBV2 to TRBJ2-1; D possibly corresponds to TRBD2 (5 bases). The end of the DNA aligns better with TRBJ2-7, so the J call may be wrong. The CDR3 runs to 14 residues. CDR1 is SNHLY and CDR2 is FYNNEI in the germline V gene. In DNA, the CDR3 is TGTGCCAGCAGGGTTGAGGGCTCCTACAATGAGCAGTACCTC. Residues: CASRVEGSYNEQYL.

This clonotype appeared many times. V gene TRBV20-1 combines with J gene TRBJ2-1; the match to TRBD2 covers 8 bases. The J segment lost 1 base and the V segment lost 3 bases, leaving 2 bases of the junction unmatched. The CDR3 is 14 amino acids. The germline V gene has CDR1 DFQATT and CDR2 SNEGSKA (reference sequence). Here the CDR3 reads CSASVAGSYNEQFF. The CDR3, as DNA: TGCAGTGCTAGTGTAGCGGGGTCCTACAATGAGCAGTTCTTC.

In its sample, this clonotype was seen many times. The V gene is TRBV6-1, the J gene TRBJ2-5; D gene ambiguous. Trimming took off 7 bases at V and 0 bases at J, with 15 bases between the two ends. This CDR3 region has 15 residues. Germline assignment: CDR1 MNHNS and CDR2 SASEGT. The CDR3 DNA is TGTGCCAGCATCCCCCTCCTGGAGTACCAAGAGACCCAGTACTTC. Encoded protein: CASIPLLEYQETQYF.

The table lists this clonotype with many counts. CDR3 protein: CASSWGDRENGYTF. The CDR3 DNA follows: TGTGCCAGCAGCTGGGGGGACAGGGAGAACGGCTACACCTTC. V gene TRBV5-4 combines with J gene TRBJ1-2; 9 nucleotides match TRBD1. The CDR3 runs 14 residues. V gave up 3 bases and J gave up 8 bases; unmatched junction bases: 8. Germline V CDR1 and CDR2: SGHNT, YYREEE (reference sequence).

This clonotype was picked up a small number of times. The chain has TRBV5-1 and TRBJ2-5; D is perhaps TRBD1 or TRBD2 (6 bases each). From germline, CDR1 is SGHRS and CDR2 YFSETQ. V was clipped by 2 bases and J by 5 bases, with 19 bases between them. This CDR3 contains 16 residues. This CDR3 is CASSLQGGRVAETQYF. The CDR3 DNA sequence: TGCGCCAGCAGCTTACAGGGAGGAAGGGTTGCGGAGACCCAGTACTTC.

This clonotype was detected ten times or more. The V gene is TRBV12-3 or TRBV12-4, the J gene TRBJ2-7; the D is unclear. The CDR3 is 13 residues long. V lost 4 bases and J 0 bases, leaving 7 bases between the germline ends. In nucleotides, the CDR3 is TGTGCCAGCAGTTCGGTGGGCTCCTACGAGCAGTACTTC. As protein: CASSSVGSYEQYF.

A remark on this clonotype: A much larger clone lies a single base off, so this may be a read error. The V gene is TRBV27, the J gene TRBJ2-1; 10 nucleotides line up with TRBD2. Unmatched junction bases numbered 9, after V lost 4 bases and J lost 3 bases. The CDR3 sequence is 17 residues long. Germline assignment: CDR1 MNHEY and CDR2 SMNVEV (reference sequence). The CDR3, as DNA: TGTGCCAGCAGTTCATACGCGGCTAGCGGGGGCTACAATGAGCAGTTCTTC. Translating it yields CASSSYAASGGYNEQFF.

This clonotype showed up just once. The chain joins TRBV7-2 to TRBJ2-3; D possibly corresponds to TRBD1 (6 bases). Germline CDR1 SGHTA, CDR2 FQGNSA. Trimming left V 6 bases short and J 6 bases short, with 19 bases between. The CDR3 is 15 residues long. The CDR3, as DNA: TGTGCCAGCAGTAGTACAGGGAGTTGGGTGGATACGCAGTATTTT. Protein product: CASSSTGSWVDTQYF.

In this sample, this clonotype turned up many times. The CDR3 DNA reads TGTGCCAGCAGCTTAGCGGGGGGGCCAAGAAATGAGCAGTTCTTC. Translation: CASSLAGGPRNEQFF. The genes are TRBV7-6 and TRBJ2-1; possible D gene TRBD2, 7 bases. Looked up from germline, CDR1 is SGHVS and CDR2 is FNYEAQ. The CDR3 consists of 15 residues. V was clipped by 0 bases and J by 7 bases, with 13 bases between them.

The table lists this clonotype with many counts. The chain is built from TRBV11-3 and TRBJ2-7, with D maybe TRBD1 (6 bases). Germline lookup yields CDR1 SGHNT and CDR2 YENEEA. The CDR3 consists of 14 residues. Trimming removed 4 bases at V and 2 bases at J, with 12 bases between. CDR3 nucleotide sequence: TGTGCCAGCAGCTCACAGGGATCCACCTACGAGCAGTACTTC. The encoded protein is CASSSQGSTYEQYF. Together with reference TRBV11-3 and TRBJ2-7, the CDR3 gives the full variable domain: EAGVVQSPRYKIIEKKQPVAFWCNPISGHNTLYWYLQNLGQGPELLIRYENEEAVDDSQLPKDRFSAERLKGVDSTLKIQPAELGDSAVYLCASSSQGSTYEQYFGPGTRLTVT.

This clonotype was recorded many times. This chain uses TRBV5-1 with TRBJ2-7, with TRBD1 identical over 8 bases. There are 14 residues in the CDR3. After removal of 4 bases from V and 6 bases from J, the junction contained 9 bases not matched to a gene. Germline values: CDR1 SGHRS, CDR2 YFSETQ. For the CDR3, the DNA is TGCGCCAGCAGCCTGGCCGGACAGGGCTCCGAGCAGTACTTC. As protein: CASSLAGQGSEQYF.

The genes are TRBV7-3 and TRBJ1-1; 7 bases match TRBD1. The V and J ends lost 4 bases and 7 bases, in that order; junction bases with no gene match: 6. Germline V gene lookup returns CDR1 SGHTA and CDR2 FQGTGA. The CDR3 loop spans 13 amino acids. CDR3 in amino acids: CASSSGTASEAFF. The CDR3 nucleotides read TGTGCCAGCAGCTCCGGGACAGCGAGTGAAGCTTTCTTT. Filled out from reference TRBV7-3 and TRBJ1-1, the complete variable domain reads GAGVSQTPSNKVTEKGKYVELRCDPISGHTALYWYRQSLGQGPEFLIYFQGTGAADDSGLPNDRFFAVRPEGSVSTLKIQRTERGDSAVYLCASSSGTASEAFFGQGTRLTVV.

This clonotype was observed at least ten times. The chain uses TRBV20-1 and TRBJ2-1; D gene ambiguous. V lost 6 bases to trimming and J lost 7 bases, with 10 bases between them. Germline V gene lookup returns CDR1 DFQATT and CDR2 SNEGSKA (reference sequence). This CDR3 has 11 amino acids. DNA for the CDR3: TGCAGTGCCTCCACGTGGAATGAGCAGTTCTTC. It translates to CSASTWNEQFF.

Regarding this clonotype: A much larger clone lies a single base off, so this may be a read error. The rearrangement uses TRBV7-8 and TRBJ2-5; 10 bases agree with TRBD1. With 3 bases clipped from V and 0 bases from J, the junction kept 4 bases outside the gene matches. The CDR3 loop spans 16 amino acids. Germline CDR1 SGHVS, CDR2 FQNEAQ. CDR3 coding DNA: TGTGCCAGCAGCTTTCGGGGACAGGGGAACCAAGAGACCCAGTACTTC. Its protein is CASSFRGQGNQETQYF.

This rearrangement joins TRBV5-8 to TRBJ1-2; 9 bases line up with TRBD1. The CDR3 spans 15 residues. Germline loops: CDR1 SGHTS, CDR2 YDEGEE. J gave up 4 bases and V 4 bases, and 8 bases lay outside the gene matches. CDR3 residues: CASSTRDRATYGYTF. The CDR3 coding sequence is TGTGCCAGCAGCACCAGGGACAGGGCGACCTATGGCTACACCTTC.

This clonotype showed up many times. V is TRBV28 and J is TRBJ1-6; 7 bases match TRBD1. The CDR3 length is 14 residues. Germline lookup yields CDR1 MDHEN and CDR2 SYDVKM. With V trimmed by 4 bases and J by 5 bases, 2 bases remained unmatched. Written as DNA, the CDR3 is TGTGCCAGCAGTTACAGGGGTCATAATTCACCCCTCCACTTT. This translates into CASSYRGHNSPLHF. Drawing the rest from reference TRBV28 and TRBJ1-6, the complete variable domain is DVKVTQSSRYLVKRTGEKVFLECVQDMDHENMFWYRQDPGLGLRLIYFSYDVKMKEKGDIPEGYSVSREKKERFSLILESASTNQTSMYLCASSYRGHNSPLHFGNGTRLTVT.

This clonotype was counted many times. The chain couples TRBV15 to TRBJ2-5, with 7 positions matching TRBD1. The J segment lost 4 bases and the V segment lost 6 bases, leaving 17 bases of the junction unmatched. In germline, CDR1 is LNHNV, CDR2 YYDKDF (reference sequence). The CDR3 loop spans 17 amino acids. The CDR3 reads CATRNDPRGQVGETQYF. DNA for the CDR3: TGTGCCACCAGAAACGACCCGAGGGGGCAGGTAGGAGAGACCCAGTACTTC.

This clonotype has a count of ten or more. The CDR3 region has the DNA TGTGCCAGCAGCTTAACGGGGGGGCACTACAATGAGCAGTTCTTC. This gives the protein CASSLTGGHYNEQFF. The rearrangement uses TRBV7-3 and TRBJ2-1; TRBD2 is a possible D gene (7 bases). Trimming took 0 bases from V and 3 from J, leaving 9 bases between them. The germline gives CDR1 SGHTA, CDR2 FQGTGA. This CDR3 has 15 residues.